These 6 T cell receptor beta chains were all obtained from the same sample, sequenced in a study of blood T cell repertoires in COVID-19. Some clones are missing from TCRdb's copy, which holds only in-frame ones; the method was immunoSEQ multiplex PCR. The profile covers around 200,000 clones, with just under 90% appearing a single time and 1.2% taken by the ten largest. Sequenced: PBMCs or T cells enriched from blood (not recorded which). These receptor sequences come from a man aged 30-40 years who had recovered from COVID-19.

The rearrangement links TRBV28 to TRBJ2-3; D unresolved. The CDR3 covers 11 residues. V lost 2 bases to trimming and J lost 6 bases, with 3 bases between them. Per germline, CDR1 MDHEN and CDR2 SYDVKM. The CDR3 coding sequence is TGTGCCAGCAGTTTAGAGGATACGCAGTATTTT. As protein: CASSLEDTQYF.

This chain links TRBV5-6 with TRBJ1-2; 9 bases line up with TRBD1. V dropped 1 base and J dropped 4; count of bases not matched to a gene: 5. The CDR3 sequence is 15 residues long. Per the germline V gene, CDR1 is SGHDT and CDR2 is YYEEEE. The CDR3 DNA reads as TGTGCCAGCAGCTTGCCGGGACAGGGTGGCTATGGCTACACCTTC. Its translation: CASSLPGQGGYGYTF.

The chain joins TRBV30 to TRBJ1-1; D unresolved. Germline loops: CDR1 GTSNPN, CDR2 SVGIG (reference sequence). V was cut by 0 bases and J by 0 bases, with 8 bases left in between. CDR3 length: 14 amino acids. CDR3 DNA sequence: TGTGCCTGGAGTGTGGGCCCCATGAACACTGAAGCTTTCTTT. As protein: CAWSVGPMNTEAFF.

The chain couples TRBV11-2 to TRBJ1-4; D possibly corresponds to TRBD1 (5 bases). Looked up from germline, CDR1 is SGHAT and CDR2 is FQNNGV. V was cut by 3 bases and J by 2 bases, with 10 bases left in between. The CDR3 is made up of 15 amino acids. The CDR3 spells CASSLQGVTNEKLFF. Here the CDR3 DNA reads TGTGCCAGCAGCTTGCAGGGCGTGACTAATGAAAAACTGTTTTTT. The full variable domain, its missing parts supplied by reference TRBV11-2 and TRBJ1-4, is EAGVAQSPRYKIIEKRQSVAFWCNPISGHATLYWYQQILGQGPKLLIQFQNNGVVDDSQLPKDRFSAERLKGVDSTLKIQPAKLEDSAVYLCASSLQGVTNEKLFFGSGTQLSVL.

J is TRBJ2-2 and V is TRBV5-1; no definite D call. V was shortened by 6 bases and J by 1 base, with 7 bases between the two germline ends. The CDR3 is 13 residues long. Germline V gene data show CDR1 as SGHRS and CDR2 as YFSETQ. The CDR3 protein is CASIEQNTGELFF. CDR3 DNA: TGCGCCAGCATTGAACAGAACACCGGGGAGCTGTTTTTT.

CDR3 sequence (DNA): TGTGCCAGCAGCCCGTCTTGGGGACTAGGGACAGATACGCAGTATTTT. Translating gives CASSPSWGLGTDTQYF. The gene calls are TRBV3-1 (or the pseudogene TRBV3-2) and TRBJ2-3; 8 nucleotides line up with TRBD2. This CDR3 is 16 amino acids long. Germline V lookup: CDR1 LGHDT, CDR2 YNNKEL (reference sequence). Losses at the gene ends were 4 bases for V and 3 bases for J; bases not matched to a gene: 9.